This TCR beta chain is drawn from a study of T-cell reconstitution after alpha-beta-depleted transplantation in children. The length of the CDR3 is 14 residues. V was cut by 0 bases and J by 2 bases, with 5 bases left in between. From germline, CDR1 is LGHDT and CDR2 YNNKEL (reference sequence). Unique molecular identifiers were used in preparing the TCRbeta library. TCRdb processed the PCR reads anew with MiXCR; each CDR3 protein has one entry. The sample holds 200,000 or so distinct CDR3 sequences, 5.5% to 7% seen once. This clonotype has only a few counts. This sample comprised PBMCs, obtained before TCRalphabeta/CD19-depleted stem cell transplant. The gene calls are TRBV3-1 and TRBJ1-5, with D uncertain. The clonotype comes from a girl less than two years old with combined immunodeficiency, due to receive a stem cell transplant. The CDR3 nucleotides read TGTGCCAGCAGCCAAGATCACGGCAATCAGCCCCAGCATTTT. This encodes CASSQDHGNQPQHF.